One sample yielded the 20 T cell receptor beta chains listed below, sequenced in a study of blood T cell repertoires in COVID-19. The protocol was immunoSEQ multiplex PCR, while the TCRdb copy is restricted to in-frame clones and leaves out a portion. The table has about 180,000 clones, roughly 86% seen once. The material sequenced was peripheral blood. The receptors were sampled from a woman in her 30s with active or convalescent COVID-19.

This chain links TRBV12-3 or TRBV12-4 with TRBJ2-2; 8 nucleotides match TRBD2. The CDR3 spans 13 residues. The ends lost 11 bases at V and 4 bases at J; junction bases unmatched: 6. The CDR3 DNA reads TGTGCCGACCGGGGGGGCGGCACCGGGGAGCTGTTTTTT. It is translated as CADRGGGTGELFF.

This clone has just a few counts. The chain couples TRBV5-1 to TRBJ2-7, with TRBD1 matching 10 bases. Germline CDR1 is SGHRS and CDR2 is YFSETQ. The CDR3 sequence is 15 residues long. The J segment lost 5 bases and the V segment lost 5 bases, leaving 10 bases of the junction unmatched. CDR3 in DNA: TGCGCCAGCAGGGCGACAGGGGGCAACACGGACGAGCAGTACTTC. Translating gives CASRATGGNTDEQYF.

The rearrangement joins TRBV3-1 (or the pseudogene TRBV3-2) to TRBJ1-1; D not certain. Trimming left V 4 bases short and J 1 base short, with 10 bases between. This CDR3 is built from 14 residues. The germline gives CDR1 LGHDT, CDR2 YNNKEL (reference sequence). CDR3 amino acids: CASSPLDTNTEAFF. CDR3 sequence (DNA): TGTGCCAGCAGCCCCCTCGACACGAACACTGAAGCTTTCTTT.

The V call is TRBV20-1, the J call TRBJ1-1; 7 bases are shared with TRBD1. V lost 5 bases and J lost 5; bases outside the gene matches: 2. The CDR3 length is 11 residues. Germline-derived CDR1 and CDR2 are DFQATT and SNEGSKA (reference sequence). The CDR3 DNA follows: TGCAGTGCTCCGACAGGGACTGAAGCTTTCTTT. Amino acid sequence: CSAPTGTEAFF.

This clone turned up a few times. The rearrangement uses TRBV5-1 and TRBJ1-4; D call uncertain. Between the trimmed V and J ends, which lost 4 bases and 0 bases, there was a span of 7 bases. The CDR3 runs to 14 residues. Looked up from germline, CDR1 is SGHRS and CDR2 is YFSETQ. The CDR3 reads CASSAVATNEKLFF. In nucleotides, the CDR3 is TGCGCCAGCAGCGCGGTGGCAACTAATGAAAAACTGTTTTTT.

The chain employs TRBV3-1 (or the pseudogene TRBV3-2) and TRBJ1-2; TRBD1 matches at 8 bases. After removal of 4 bases from V and 4 bases from J, the junction contained 2 bases not matched to a gene. The CDR3 contains 13 residues. Germline V CDR1 and CDR2: LGHDT, YNNKEL (reference sequence). The CDR3 reads CASSLGQVYGYTF. CDR3 nucleotide sequence: TGTGCCAGCAGCCTGGGACAGGTCTATGGCTACACCTTC.

CDR3 coding DNA: TGTGCCAGCAGTGTTCGACCGGGCGGGGGCCTCTCCTACAATGAGCAGTTCTTC. It yields the protein CASSVRPGGGLSYNEQFF. This rearrangement joins TRBV2 to TRBJ2-1, with D maybe TRBD2 (7 bases). Germline V CDR1 and CDR2: SNHLY, FYNNEI. V was trimmed by 4 bases and J by 0 bases, leaving 19 bases between them. The CDR3 extends over 18 amino acids.

This chain uses TRBV11-3 with TRBJ1-2; D perhaps matches TRBD1 (5 bases). The V and J ends lost 4 bases and 0 bases respectively, with 12 bases between them. Germline CDR1 reads SGHNT; CDR2 reads YENEEA. CDR3 length: 15 residues. In DNA form, the CDR3 reads TGTGCCAGCAGCTCGAGGAGGGGAGCTAACTATGGCTACACCTTC. Its translation: CASSSRRGANYGYTF.

The chain recombines TRBV7-2 with TRBJ2-3; 16 nucleotides align to TRBD2. CDR3 size: 16 residues. From germline, CDR1 is SGHTA and CDR2 FQGNSA. V was pared by 5 bases and J by 4 bases, with 3 bases of the junction left unmatched. The CDR3 DNA reads as TGTGCCAGCAGCGCGGGACTAGCGGGAGGGGCAGATACGCAGTATTTT. It specifies CASSAGLAGGADTQYF.

This chain links TRBV5-1 with TRBJ1-2, with TRBD1 identical over 7 bases. V dropped 2 bases and J dropped 1; count of bases not matched to a gene: 8. From germline, CDR1 is SGHRS and CDR2 YFSETQ. This CDR3 spans 16 amino acids. CDR3 sequence: CASSLTGDIGNYGYTF. CDR3 in DNA: TGCGCCAGCAGCTTAACAGGGGATATCGGTAACTATGGCTACACCTTC.

The chain employs TRBV21-1 and TRBJ1-5. TRBV21-1 is a pseudogene locus. The CDR3 covers 16 residues. The CDR3 bases are TGTGCCAGCAGCAAAGAAGGGAGACCGAAAAATCAGCCCCAGCATTTT. It codes for CASSKEGRPKNQPQHF.

CDR3 coding DNA: TGTGCCAGCACAAAACAGGGGGATGAGCAGTTCTTC. This gives the protein CASTKQGDEQFF. This sequence joins TRBV3-1 (or the pseudogene TRBV3-2) and TRBJ2-1; 8 nucleotides match TRBD1. The CDR3 runs to 12 residues. CDR1 and CDR2 from the germline V gene are LGHDT and YNNKEL (reference sequence). V shed 7 bases and J 8 bases; nucleotides not matched to a gene: 4.

The chain joins TRBV11-2 to TRBJ1-3; no firm D call. The CDR3 runs to 12 residues. CDR1 and CDR2 from the germline V gene are SGHAT and FQNNGV. V lost 5 bases and J 10 bases, leaving 12 bases between the germline ends. The CDR3 bases are TGTGCCAGCAGCCCACTATACCGTACCATATATTTT. This gives the protein CASSPLYRTIYF.

The chain uses TRBV2 and TRBJ1-3; TRBD1 aligns across 11 bases. There are 14 residues in the CDR3. Looked up from germline, CDR1 is SNHLY and CDR2 is FYNNEI. With V trimmed by 6 bases and J by 10 bases, 8 bases remained unmatched. DNA for the CDR3: TGTGCCAGCAGACCTGGGACAGGGGGAGAGACCATATATTTT. Protein sequence: CASRPGTGGETIYF.

This clone occurred once. The rearrangement links TRBV6-2 or TRBV6-3 to TRBJ1-5; 10 positions match TRBD1. The J segment lost 3 bases and the V segment lost 4 bases, leaving 6 bases of the junction unmatched. CDR1 is MNHEY and CDR2 is SVGEGT in the germline V gene. The CDR3 extends over 16 amino acids. The CDR3 is CASSSDRGLVNQPQHF. The CDR3 coding sequence is TGTGCCAGCAGTTCCGACAGGGGGCTGGTCAATCAGCCCCAGCATTTT.

The rearrangement links TRBV4-1 to TRBJ1-1; tentative D call: TRBD1 (5 bases). Germline lookup yields CDR1 MGHRA and CDR2 YSYEKL. V was clipped by 1 base and J by 5 bases, with 14 bases between them. The CDR3 length is 15 residues. The CDR3 protein is CASSQGNRLITEAFF. The CDR3 DNA reads as TGCGCCAGCAGCCAAGGAAACAGGTTAATTACTGAAGCTTTCTTT.

The V and J genes are TRBV10-3 and TRBJ2-1, with TRBD2 as a possible D gene (7 bases). The CDR3 consists of 13 residues. Germline CDR1 ENHRY, CDR2 SYGVKD. The V and J ends lost 10 bases and 9 bases respectively, with 19 bases between them. The CDR3 protein is CATGGGGMGEQFF. The CDR3 coding sequence is TGTGCCACCGGAGGGGGGGGAATGGGTGAGCAGTTCTTC.

The genes are TRBV21-1 and TRBJ1-3; the DNA was not compared with TRBD1, the D call given in the table. TRBV21-1 is marked as a pseudogene. CDR3 length equals 16 residues. The CDR3 nucleotides are TGTGCCAGCAGCAAGGGGGACAGGGGTTCTGGAAACACCATATATTTT. This translates into CASSKGDRGSGNTIYF.

This clone was seen only a few times. The rearrangement links TRBV3-1 (or the pseudogene TRBV3-2) to TRBJ1-4; D perhaps matches TRBD1 (5 bases). Trimming shortened V by 4 bases and J by 5 bases, and 11 bases separated the two germline ends. The CDR3 is 14 residues long. Germline-derived CDR1 and CDR2 are LGHDT and YNNKEL (reference sequence). The CDR3 loop reads CASSPGRTNEKLFF. For the CDR3, the DNA is TGTGCCAGCAGCCCCGGACGGACAAATGAAAAACTGTTTTTT.

V is TRBV3-1 (or the pseudogene TRBV3-2) and J is TRBJ1-2; D might be TRBD1 (6 bases). V was pared by 3 bases and J by 1 base, with 9 bases between. CDR1 and CDR2 from the germline V gene are LGHDT and YNNKEL (reference sequence). There are 14 residues in the CDR3. CDR3 loop: CASSQEQGNYGYTF. The CDR3 nucleotides read TGTGCCAGCAGCCAGGAACAGGGTAACTATGGCTACACCTTC.